Listed below are T cell receptor beta chains from one sample, sequenced in a study of blood T cell repertoires in COVID-19. The data were produced by immunoSEQ multiplex PCR, yet TCRdb's version contains in-frame clones alone and is incomplete. This sample has 150,000 to 200,000 clones; under 85% occur once, and the top ten carry about 1.2%. The sequencing sample was made of peripheral blood. These receptor sequences come from a man aged 60-69 years who had recovered from COVID-19. Each CDR3 is given with its conserved first and last residue. D genes are given only for firm matches. The size entry is marked missing in some rows and otherwise reads once, few, many or a size class.

d_gene	v_gene	j_gene	abundance	CDR3nt	CDR3aa
NA	TRBV12-3/TRBV12-4	TRBJ1-5	NA	TGTGCCAGCACTCCTGGGGCCGGCAAGCCCCAGCATTTT	CASTPGAGKPQHF
NA	TRBV12-3/TRBV12-4	TRBJ1-2	NA	TGTGCCAGCAAAGCAGGGTACTATGGCTACACCTTC	CASKAGYYGYTF
TRBD1	TRBV15	TRBJ2-1	NA	TGTGCCGCCGCGCGAGGGACAGACTACAATGAGCAGTTCTTC	CAAARGTDYNEQFF
TRBD2	TRBV7-7	TRBJ2-3	NA	TGTGCTAGCAGCTTAGCGCCTCCTAGCGGGCGACGGACAGATACGCAGTATTTT	CASSLAPPSGRRTDTQYF
TRBD2	TRBV4-2	TRBJ2-7	NA	TGTGCCAGCAGCCAAGGTAGCGGGGGCTACGAGCAGTACTTC	CASSQGSGGYEQYF
TRBD2	TRBV5-4	TRBJ2-3	NA	TGTGCCAGCAGCCCCGGCGGGAGCGGGAGCACAGATACGCAGTATTTT	CASSPGGSGSTDTQYF
NA	TRBV2	TRBJ1-5	NA	TGTGCCAGCAGTGTATCCCCTCCCCTTCCAGGGGTGGGCAATCAGCCCCAGCATTTT	CASSVSPPLPGVGNQPQHF
NA	TRBV12-3/TRBV12-4	TRBJ2-1	many	TGTGCCAGCAGTTTTATCTACAATGAGCAGTTCTTC	CASSFIYNEQFF
NA	TRBV30	TRBJ1-1	once	TGTGCCTGGACCTCACCCCTTGGGAGGGGCCGCACTGAAGCTTTCTTT	CAWTSPLGRGRTEAFF
NA	TRBV19	TRBJ1-5	NA	TGTGCCAGTAGTACGACAAGACACCAGCCCCAGCATTTT	CASSTTRHQPQHF
NA	TRBV6-5	TRBJ1-6	NA	TGTGCCAGCAGTCGTGGACAAACAAATTCACCCCTCCACTTT	CASSRGQTNSPLHF
NA	TRBV5-5	TRBJ1-4	NA	TGTGCCAGCAGCTCGAGGGCAACTAATGAAAAACTGTTTTTT	CASSSRATNEKLFF
TRBD1	TRBV19	TRBJ1-1	once	TGTGCCAGTAGTAGACAGGGTAACACTGAAGCTTTCTTT	CASSRQGNTEAFF
NA	TRBV5-1	TRBJ2-3	NA	TGCGCCAGCAGCTCCGCGCTTAACACAGATACGCAGTATTTT	CASSSALNTDTQYF
NA	TRBV6-5	TRBJ2-7	NA	TGTGCCAGCAGTTACAATTTCCGGGTCAGATCCTACGAGCAGTACTTC	CASSYNFRVRSYEQYF
NA	TRBV7-9	TRBJ2-7	NA	TGTGCCAGCAGCTTGGATAGCAATCCTTTCGGGAAGCAGTACTTC	CASSLDSNPFGKQYF
NA	TRBV5-5	TRBJ2-7	NA	TGTGCCAGCAGCTTGGTCCGGGGGGCAGGCGCTTCCTACGAGCAGTACTTC	CASSLVRGAGASYEQYF
NA	TRBV11-2	TRBJ1-2	NA	TGTGCCAGCAGCTTAGAGAGGGTAGGGAGAGGCTACACCTTC	CASSLERVGRGYTF
TRBD1	TRBV2	TRBJ1-4	NA	TGTGCCAGCAGTGCCCGACAGGGAACTAATGAAAAACTGTTTTTT	CASSARQGTNEKLFF
TRBD1	TRBV6-5	TRBJ2-5	NA	TGTGCCAGCAGCTGGACAGGGGGCCGAGAAGAGACCCAGTACTTC	CASSWTGGREETQYF
NA	TRBV5-4	TRBJ1-3	NA	TGTGCCAGCAGCGCCGGTGGACAGGGAAACACCATATATTTT	CASSAGGQGNTIYF
TRBD1	TRBV3-1/TRBV3-2	TRBJ2-5	NA	TGTGCCAGCAGCCCAGAGGACAGGCCCGGAGAGACCCAGTACTTC	CASSPEDRPGETQYF